Shown below are 6 T cell receptor beta chains from a single sample sequenced in a study of type 1 and type 2 diabetes patients. The PCR template was genomic DNA. Amplification of the beta chain CDR3 used 30 forward and 13 reverse multiplex primers. Each CDR3 protein gets one entry after TCRdb re-called the multiplex PCR reads with MiXCR. The data show a few hundred thousand distinct CDR3 sequences, over 45% seen once. Sequences were obtained from peripheral blood mononuclear cells (PBMCs). All receptors come from a man between 18 and 29 years old with type 2 diabetes.

In this sample, this clonotype turned up a few times. This chain links TRBV19 with TRBJ2-7, with TRBD1 matching 7 bases. This CDR3 has 15 residues. CDR1 LNHDA and CDR2 SQIVND come from the germline V gene (reference sequence). V trimming: 5 bases; J trimming: 0 bases; junction bases outside the gene matches: 7. The DNA of the CDR3 is TGTGCCAGTAGTCCGCGACAGGGCAGCTCCTACGAGCAGTACTTC. It yields the protein CASSPRQGSSYEQYF.

The rearrangement joins TRBV30 to TRBJ1-5; tentative D call: TRBD1 (6 bases). Per germline, CDR1 GTSNPN and CDR2 SVGIG (reference sequence). Trimming took 8 bases from V and 5 from J, leaving 16 bases between them. CDR3 length: 13 residues. The CDR3 bases are TGTGCCGCACGTTCAGGGGTAGATCAGCCCCAGCATTTT. Residues: CAARSGVDQPQHF. The complete variable domain, with remaining parts taken from reference TRBV30 and TRBJ1-5, reads SQTIHQWPATLVQPVGSPLSLECTVEGTSNPNLYWYRQAAGRGLQLLFYSVGIGQISSEVPQNLSASRPQDRQFILSSKKLLLSDSGFYLCAARSGVDQPQHFGDGTRLSIL.

This chain connects TRBV7-6 to TRBJ2-7; 9 bases agree with TRBD2. Per the germline V gene, CDR1 is SGHVS and CDR2 is FNYEAQ. Losses at the gene ends were 3 bases for V and 0 bases for J; bases not matched to a gene: 9. The CDR3 has 17 residues. The CDR3 region is CASSLELAGKSSYEQYF. CDR3 sequence (DNA): TGTGCCAGCAGCTTGGAACTAGCGGGCAAGAGCTCCTACGAGCAGTACTTC.

J is TRBJ1-1 and V is TRBV4-3; D is uncertain. Deletions cut 1 base from V and 2 bases from J, with 11 bases between. The CDR3 consists of 15 residues. Germline-derived CDR1 and CDR2 are LGHNA and YSLEER. The CDR3 reads CASSQGRAANTEAFF. CDR3 DNA: TGCGCCAGCAGCCAAGGTCGGGCCGCAAACACTGAAGCTTTCTTT.

The rearrangement links TRBV30 to TRBJ2-7, with 8 bases identical to TRBD1. The J call is in doubt because the DNA end fits TRBJ1-2 better. From germline, CDR1 is GTSNPN and CDR2 SVGIG (reference sequence). This CDR3 region has 13 residues. The CDR3: CAWSPTGAWGYTF. The CDR3 DNA reads TGTGCCTGGAGTCCGACAGGGGCGTGGGGCTACACCTTC.

There are a few counts of this clonotype. This rearrangement joins TRBV19 to TRBJ1-4; tentatively, D is TRBD1 (6 bases). Germline V gene sequence: CDR1 LNHDA, CDR2 SQIVND (reference sequence). V was pared by 7 bases and J by 6 bases, with 15 bases between. The CDR3 is 14 amino acids. CDR3 residues: CASKLEGVDEKLFF. In nucleotides, the CDR3 is TGTGCCAGTAAACTGGAGGGGGTTGATGAAAAACTGTTTTTT.